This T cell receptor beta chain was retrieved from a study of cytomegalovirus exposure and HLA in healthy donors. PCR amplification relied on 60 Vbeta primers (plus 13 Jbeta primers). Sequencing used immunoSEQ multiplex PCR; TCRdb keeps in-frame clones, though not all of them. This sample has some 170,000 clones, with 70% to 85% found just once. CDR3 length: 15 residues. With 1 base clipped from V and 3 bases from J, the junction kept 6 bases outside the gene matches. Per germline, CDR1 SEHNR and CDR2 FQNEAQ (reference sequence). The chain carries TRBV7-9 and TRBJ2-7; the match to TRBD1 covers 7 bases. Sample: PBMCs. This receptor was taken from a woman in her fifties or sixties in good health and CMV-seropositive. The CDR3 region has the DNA TGTGCCAGCAGCTTAGGGCCAGGGGGTAGCTACGAGCAGTACTTC. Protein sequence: CASSLGPGGSYEQYF. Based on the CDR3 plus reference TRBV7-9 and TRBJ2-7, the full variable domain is DTGVSQNPRHKITKRGQNVTFRCDPISEHNRLYWYRQTLGQGPEFLTYFQNEAQLEKSRLLSDRFSAERPKGSFSTLEIQRTEQGDSAMYLCASSLGPGGSYEQYFGPGTRLTVT.